The entry below gives a single TCR beta chain sequence along with its context. The antigen is unknown. Treatment given: some 19 received Ad26.COV2.S at low or high dose, single or two shots; 5 received placebo; per-sample allocation not given. Samples analyzed were those drawn on day 63 after the first vaccine or placebo injection. This record comes from a study of Ad26.COV2.S vaccination and SARS-CoV-2 variants. About the study: The donor belonged to the COV1001 Ad26.COV2.S trial arm.

General observations from the study: TCR breadth and depth analyses may have underestimated total T cell responses.

Clones were sequenced by immunoSEQ multiplex PCR, and TCRdb holds only the in-frame ones, with some missing. The sample holds 300,000 to 350,000 clones, about 85% seen once. The source material was peripheral blood, sampled in a trial of Ad26.COV2.S vaccine versus placebo. This receptor was identified in a person aged 18-60 years who received the Ad26.COV2.S COVID-19 vaccine or a placebo.

The CDR3 region is CSVRYRWSREGNTEAFF. DNA for the CDR3: TGCAGCGTTCGGTATCGGTGGTCCAGGGAGGGGAACACTGAAGCTTTCTTT. V and J are TRBV29-1 and TRBJ1-1, with D possibly TRBD1 on 5 matching bases. The CDR3 is 17 residues long. Germline lookup yields CDR1 SQVTM and CDR2 ANQGSEA. V was pared by 5 bases and J by 1 base, with 23 bases between.